Described below is a single T cell receptor beta chain sequence and its context. What it binds is unknown. This CDR3 has 14 amino acids. Deletions cut 2 bases from V and 9 bases from J, with 12 bases between. Germline assignment: CDR1 SGHRS and CDR2 YFSETQ. The data are from a study of T cells in narcolepsy. Study overall: Enrolled donors included narcolepsy type 1 or type 2 patients and healthy controls.

The table came from immunoSEQ multiplex PCR; TCRdb's copy has only in-frame clones and leaves some out. The sample has approximately 30,000 clones, about 89% seen once. Findings of the study overall: In some patient and control memory CD4+ samples, autoreactive clones were absent. HCRT-specific and TRIB2-specific autoreactive clonotypes appeared among same-patient CSF and blood CD4+ clonotypes. Autoreactive clonotypes reportedly recurred in blood of same and different patients, not controls.

The chain links TRBV5-1 to TRBJ1-6, with a weak D call TRBD1 (6 bases). This clonotype originated in a human donor with narcolepsy. Source material: CD45RA- memory CD4+ T cells from PBMCs. This chain's CDR3 is CASSFGDNFSPLHF. DNA of the CDR3: TGCGCCAGCAGCTTTGGGGACAATTTTTCACCCCTCCACTTT.